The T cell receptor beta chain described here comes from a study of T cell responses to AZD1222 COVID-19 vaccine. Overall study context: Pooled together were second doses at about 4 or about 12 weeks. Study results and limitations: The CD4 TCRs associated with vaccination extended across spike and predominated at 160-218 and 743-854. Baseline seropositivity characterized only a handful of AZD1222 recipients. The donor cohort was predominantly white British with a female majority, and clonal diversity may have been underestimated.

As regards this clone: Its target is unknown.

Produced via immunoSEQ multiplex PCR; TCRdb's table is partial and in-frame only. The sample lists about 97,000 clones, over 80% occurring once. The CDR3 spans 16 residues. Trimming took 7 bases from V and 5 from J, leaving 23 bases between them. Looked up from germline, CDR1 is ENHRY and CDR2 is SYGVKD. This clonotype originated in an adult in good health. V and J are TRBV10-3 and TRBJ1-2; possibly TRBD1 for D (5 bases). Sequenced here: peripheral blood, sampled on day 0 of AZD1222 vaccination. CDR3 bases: TGTGCCATCAACGGTGGGGGGACGCCGAGCGTATATGGCTACACCTTC. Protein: CAINGGGTPSVYGYTF.